This record covers a single T cell receptor (beta chain). These data come from a study of blood T cell repertoires in COVID-19. Study at large: From T cells, B-cell-depleted T cells, or PBMCs came the material, which was cDNA or gDNA.

The Seattle site enrolled patients during active infection and followed them longitudinally. This CDR3 contains 16 residues. Germline V gene data show CDR1 as MGHRA and CDR2 as YSYEKL. With 3 bases removed from V and 10 bases from J, the gap between germline ends came to 19 bases. In the authors' methods: Cell counts per sample came from amplifying reference gene primers. Produced via immunoSEQ multiplex PCR; TCRdb's table is partial and in-frame only. The V and J calls and clone size come from that table; D and trimming were worked out from the DNA. The sample has hundreds of thousands of clones, around 88% seen once.

The clonotype comes from a woman in her forties or fifties with COVID-19, enrolled during active disease. The sample comprised peripheral blood. This rearrangement joins TRBV4-1 to TRBJ1-6; maybe TRBD1 (5 bases). The CDR3 sequence is CASSQGLPRVRSPLHF. Written as DNA, the CDR3 is TGCGCCAGCAGCCAGGGATTACCCAGGGTGAGGTCACCCCTCCACTTT.